Described below is a single T cell receptor beta chain sequence and its context. V shed 2 bases, J shed 0 bases, and the junction held 5 bases outside the gene matches. CDR1 is LNHDA and CDR2 is SQIVND in the germline V gene (reference sequence). This CDR3 is built from 17 residues. This sample is drawn from a study of blood T cell repertoires in COVID-19. The overall study: Both acute and convalescent COVID-19 samples were obtained from the United States, Italy and Spain. PBMCs, B-cell-depleted T cells, or T cells provided the cDNA or gDNA that made up the material.

Profiled with immunoSEQ multiplex PCR; TCRdb holds only in-frame clones, not every one. This table has under 400,000 clones, about 89% appearing once. Seattle researchers signed up patients amid active infection and tracked them longitudinally. The chain couples TRBV19 to TRBJ1-1; 11 bases agree with TRBD1. The clonotype was recovered from a woman in her thirties with COVID-19, enrolled during active disease. Sequencing input: peripheral blood. The CDR3 loop reads CASSIKGTGGLNTEAFF. CDR3 DNA sequence: TGTGCCAGTAGTATAAAAGGGACAGGGGGGCTGAACACTGAAGCTTTCTTT.